The TCR beta chain described here comes from a study of cytomegalovirus exposure and HLA in healthy donors. Looking at the study overall: Approximately 77 million unique TCRs from HLA-typed donors were held in an early release of data. Findings of the study overall: The study put 150 to 200 TCR beta chains on its list as cytomegalovirus-associated. According to a later analysis, donors in an Asian-associated ancestry cluster reportedly had fewer N-insertions than the roughly 640-donor mean. In a later analysis, at a false discovery rate of 0.05, roughly 17,000 TCR beta sequences matched HLA alleles.

To note about this clone: Its antigen is as yet unknown.

The PCR had 60 Vbeta and 13 Jbeta primers. Profiling relied on immunoSEQ multiplex PCR, and the TCRdb table lists in-frame clones only, not all of them. The data hold roughly 130,000 clones, with around 78% observed a single time. Looked up from germline, CDR1 is MNHEY and CDR2 is SVGAGI. Losses at the gene ends were 5 bases for V and 14 bases for J; bases not matched to a gene: 6. CDR3 length equals 11 residues. Sequences were obtained from PBMCs. V and J are TRBV6-5 and TRBJ1-2, with 9 bases that match TRBD1. The sequence came from a woman between 50 and 59 years old in good health and CMV-seronegative. The CDR3, as DNA: TGTGCCAGCAGTCAGGGACAGGGCGGGACCTTC. This gives the protein CASSQGQGGTF.